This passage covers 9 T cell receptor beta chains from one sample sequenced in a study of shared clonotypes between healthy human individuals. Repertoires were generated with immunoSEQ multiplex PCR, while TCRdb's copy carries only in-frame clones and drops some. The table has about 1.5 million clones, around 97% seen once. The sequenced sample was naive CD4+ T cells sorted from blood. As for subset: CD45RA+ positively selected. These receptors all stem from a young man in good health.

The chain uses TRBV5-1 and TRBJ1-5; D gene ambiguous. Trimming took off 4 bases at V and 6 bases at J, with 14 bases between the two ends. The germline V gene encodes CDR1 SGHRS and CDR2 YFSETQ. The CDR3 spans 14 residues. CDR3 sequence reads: CASSLEGVGQPQHF. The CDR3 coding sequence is TGCGCCAGCAGCCTGGAGGGTGTAGGTCAGCCCCAGCATTTT.

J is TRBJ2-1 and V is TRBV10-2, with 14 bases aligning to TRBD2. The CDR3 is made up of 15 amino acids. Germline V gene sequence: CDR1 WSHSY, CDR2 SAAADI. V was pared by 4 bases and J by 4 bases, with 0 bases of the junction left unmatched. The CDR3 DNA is TGCGCCAGCAGTGGACTAGCGGGAGGGTACAATGAGCAGTTCTTC. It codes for CASSGLAGGYNEQFF.

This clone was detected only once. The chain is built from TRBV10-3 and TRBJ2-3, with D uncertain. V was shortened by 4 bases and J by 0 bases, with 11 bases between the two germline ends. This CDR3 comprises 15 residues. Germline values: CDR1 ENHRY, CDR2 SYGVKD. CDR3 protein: CAISGLGPSTDTQYF. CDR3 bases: TGTGCCATCAGTGGTTTAGGGCCAAGCACAGATACGCAGTATTTT.

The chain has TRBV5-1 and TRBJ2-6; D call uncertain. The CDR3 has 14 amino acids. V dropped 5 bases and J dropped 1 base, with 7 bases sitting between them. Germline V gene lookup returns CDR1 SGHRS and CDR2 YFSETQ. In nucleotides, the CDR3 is TGCGCCAGCAGGACTGTATCTGGGGCCAACGTCCTGACTTTC. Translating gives CASRTVSGANVLTF.

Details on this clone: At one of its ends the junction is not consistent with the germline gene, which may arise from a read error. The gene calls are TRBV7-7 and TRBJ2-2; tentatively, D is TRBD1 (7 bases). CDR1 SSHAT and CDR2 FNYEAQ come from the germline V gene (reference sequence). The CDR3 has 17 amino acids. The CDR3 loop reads CASSSRPGGNNTGELFF. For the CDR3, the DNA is TGTGCTAGCAGCTCACGCCCAGGGGGGAACAACACCGGGGAGCTGTTTTTT.

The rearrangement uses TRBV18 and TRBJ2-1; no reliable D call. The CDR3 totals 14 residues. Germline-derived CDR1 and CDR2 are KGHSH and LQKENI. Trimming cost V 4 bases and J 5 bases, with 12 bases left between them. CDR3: CASSLTVRDNEQFF. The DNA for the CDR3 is TGTGCCAGCTCACTGACCGTAAGAGACAATGAGCAGTTCTTC.

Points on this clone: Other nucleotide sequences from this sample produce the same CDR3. This CDR3 reads CASSLDRDYGYTF. The DNA of the CDR3 is TGCGCCAGCAGCTTAGACAGAGACTATGGCTACACCTTC. The V and J genes are TRBV5-1 and TRBJ1-2, with a possible D match to TRBD1 (5 bases). The V end was cut by 2 bases, the J end by 3 bases, with 8 bases between. The CDR3 runs 13 residues. Germline assignment: CDR1 SGHRS and CDR2 YFSETQ.

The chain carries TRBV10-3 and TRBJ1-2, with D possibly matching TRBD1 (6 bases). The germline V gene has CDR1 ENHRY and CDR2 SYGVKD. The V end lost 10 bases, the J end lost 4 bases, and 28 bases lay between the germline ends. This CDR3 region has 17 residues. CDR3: CATQSGTKSSRSYGYTF. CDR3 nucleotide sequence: TGTGCCACCCAGTCGGGGACAAAGAGTTCTAGGTCCTATGGCTACACCTTC.

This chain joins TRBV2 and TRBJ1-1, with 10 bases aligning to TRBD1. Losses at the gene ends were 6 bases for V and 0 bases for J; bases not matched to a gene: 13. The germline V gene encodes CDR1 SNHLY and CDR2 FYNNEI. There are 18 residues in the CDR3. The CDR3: CASSRRGTGVGMNTEAFF. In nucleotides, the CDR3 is TGTGCCAGCAGCCGTAGAGGGACAGGGGTCGGAATGAACACTGAAGCTTTCTTT.